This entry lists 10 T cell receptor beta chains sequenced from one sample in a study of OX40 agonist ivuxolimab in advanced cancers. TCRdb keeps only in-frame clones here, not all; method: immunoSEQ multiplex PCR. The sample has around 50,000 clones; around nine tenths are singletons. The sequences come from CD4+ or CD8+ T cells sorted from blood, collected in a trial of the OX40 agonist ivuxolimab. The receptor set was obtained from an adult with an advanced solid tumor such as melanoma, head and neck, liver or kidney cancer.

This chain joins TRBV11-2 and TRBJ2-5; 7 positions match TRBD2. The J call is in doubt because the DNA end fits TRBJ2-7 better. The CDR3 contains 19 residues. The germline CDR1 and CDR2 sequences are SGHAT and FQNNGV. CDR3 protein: CASIPIGLRPAGRRYEQYF. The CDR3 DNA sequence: TGTGCCAGCATCCCTATTGGACTGCGCCCGGCCGGGAGGCGCTACGAGCAGTACTTC.

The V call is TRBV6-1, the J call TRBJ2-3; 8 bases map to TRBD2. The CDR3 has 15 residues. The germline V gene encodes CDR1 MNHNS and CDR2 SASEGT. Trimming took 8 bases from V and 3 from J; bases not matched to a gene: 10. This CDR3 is CASGVAGRRTDTQYF. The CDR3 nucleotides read TGTGCCAGCGGAGTAGCGGGAAGGAGGACAGATACGCAGTATTTT.

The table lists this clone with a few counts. The CDR3 loop is CASSIQGPSNQPQHF. DNA of the CDR3: TGTGCCAGTAGTATACAGGGCCCTAGCAATCAGCCCCAGCATTTT. V and J are TRBV19 and TRBJ1-5; TRBD1 is a possible D gene (5 bases). The ends were cut back, 2 bases at V and 0 bases at J, with 8 bases in the middle. Per the germline V gene, CDR1 is LNHDA and CDR2 is SQIVND (reference sequence). The CDR3 totals 15 residues.

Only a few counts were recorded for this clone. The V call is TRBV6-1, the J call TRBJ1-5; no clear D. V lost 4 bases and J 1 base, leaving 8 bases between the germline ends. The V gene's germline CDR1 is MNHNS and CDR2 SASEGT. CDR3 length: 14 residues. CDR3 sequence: CASSAELSNQPQHF. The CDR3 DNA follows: TGTGCCAGCAGTGCGGAATTGAGCAATCAGCCCCAGCATTTT.

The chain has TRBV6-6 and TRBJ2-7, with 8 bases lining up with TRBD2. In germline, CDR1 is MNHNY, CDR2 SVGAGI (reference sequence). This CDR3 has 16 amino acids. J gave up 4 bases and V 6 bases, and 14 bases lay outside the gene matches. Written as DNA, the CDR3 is TGTGCCAGCAGCTGGGGCTTAATGGCGGGAGGTTACGAGCAGTACTTC. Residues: CASSWGLMAGGYEQYF.

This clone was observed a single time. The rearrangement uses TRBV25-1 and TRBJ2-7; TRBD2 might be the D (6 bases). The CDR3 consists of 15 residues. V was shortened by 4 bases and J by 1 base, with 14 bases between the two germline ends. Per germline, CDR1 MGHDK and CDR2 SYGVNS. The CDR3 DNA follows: TGTGCCAGCAGTGCCGCTTTGACTAGTTCCTACGAGCAGTACTTC. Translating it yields CASSAALTSSYEQYF.

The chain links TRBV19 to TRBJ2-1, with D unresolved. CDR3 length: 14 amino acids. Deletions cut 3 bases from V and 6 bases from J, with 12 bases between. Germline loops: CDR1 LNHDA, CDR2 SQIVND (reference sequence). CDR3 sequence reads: CASSMVFRINEQFF. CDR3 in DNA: TGTGCCAGTAGTATGGTGTTTAGAATCAATGAGCAGTTCTTC.

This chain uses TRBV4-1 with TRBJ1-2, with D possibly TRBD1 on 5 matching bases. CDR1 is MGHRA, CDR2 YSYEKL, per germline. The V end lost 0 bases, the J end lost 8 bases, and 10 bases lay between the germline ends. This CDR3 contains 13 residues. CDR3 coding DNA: TGCGCCAGCAGCCAAGATCGGGGGTGGGGCTACACCTTC. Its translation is CASSQDRGWGYTF.

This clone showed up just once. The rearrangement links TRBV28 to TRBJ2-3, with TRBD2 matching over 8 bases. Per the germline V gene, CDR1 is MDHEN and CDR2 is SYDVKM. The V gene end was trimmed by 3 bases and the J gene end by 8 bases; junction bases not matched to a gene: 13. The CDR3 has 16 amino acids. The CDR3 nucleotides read TGTGCCAGCAGTTTTCGTCACGCGGGAGGTTGGGGTACGCAGTATTTT. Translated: CASSFRHAGGWGTQYF.

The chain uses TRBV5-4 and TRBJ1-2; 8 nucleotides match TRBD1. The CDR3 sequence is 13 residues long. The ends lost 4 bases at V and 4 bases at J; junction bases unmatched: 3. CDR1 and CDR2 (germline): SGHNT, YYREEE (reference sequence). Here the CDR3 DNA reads TGTGCCAGCAGCGCGACAGGGGTCTATGGCTACACCTTC. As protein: CASSATGVYGYTF.